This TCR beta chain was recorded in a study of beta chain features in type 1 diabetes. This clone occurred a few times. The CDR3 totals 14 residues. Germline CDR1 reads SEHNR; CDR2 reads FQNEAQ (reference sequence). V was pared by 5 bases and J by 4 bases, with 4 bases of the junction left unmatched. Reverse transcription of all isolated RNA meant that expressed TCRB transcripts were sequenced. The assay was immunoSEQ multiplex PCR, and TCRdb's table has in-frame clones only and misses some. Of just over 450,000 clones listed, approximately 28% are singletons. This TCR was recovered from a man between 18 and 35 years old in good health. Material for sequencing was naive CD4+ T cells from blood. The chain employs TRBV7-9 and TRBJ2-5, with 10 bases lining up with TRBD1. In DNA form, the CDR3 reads TGTGCCAGCAGCAGGGACAGGGGTGGAGAGACCCAGTACTTC. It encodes CASSRDRGGETQYF.